This record covers a single T cell receptor beta chain. Its antigen is unknown. This CDR3 spans 19 amino acids. Trimming removed 3 bases from V and 2 bases from J; junction bases left unmatched: 15. The germline CDR1 and CDR2 sequences are LNHDA and SQIVND (reference sequence). This entry is derived from a study of T cells in Graves' hyperthyroidism and ophthalmopathy. The TCR beta CDR3 regions underwent amplification using RNA transcripts as the source. First-round RT-PCR targeting the TCR CDR3 was performed with the HTBI primer set. TCRdb ran MiXCR on the multiplex PCR reads and lists one entry per CDR3 protein. The table lists under 650,000 distinct CDR3 sequences, around 15% of them singletons. Lactation, pregnancy, other autoimmune disease or uncontrolled infection excluded patients. From approximately 9.5 ml of fresh peripheral blood, PBMCs were isolated. Overall study findings and caveats: Ophthalmopathy prediction by the model preceded onset by a median about 6.3 months. Also found in blood were most expanded thyroid clonotypes above 0.001.

The sequenced material came from blood. The chain carries TRBV19 and TRBJ2-1, with 8 bases lining up with TRBD2. This TCR came from a woman in her thirties with Graves' hyperthyroidism. For the CDR3, the DNA is TGTGCCAGTAGTATTTCCGTTGTTACTAGCGGATTTCCCTACAATGAGCAGTTCTTC. It yields the protein CASSISVVTSGFPYNEQFF.